This T cell receptor (beta chain) stems from a study of CD8 T cells in ankylosing spondylitis. Study observations and caveats: In reactive arthritis synovial fluid and blood, some motif variants had been reported before. Characteristic of ankylosing spondylitis blood, it appeared, was a TCR beta motif comprising roughly eight highly homologous variants. CD8+ by phenotype, disease-linked clones were relatively rare in peripheral blood.

For TCR beta, libraries came from quantitative 5'-RACE with molecular barcodes. Each CDR3 protein is one row after TCRdb ran MiXCR on the 5' RACE reads. The table has approximately 400,000 distinct CDR3 sequences, roughly 18% seen once. This clonotype was seen more than once but under ten times. Its matching antigen is unknown. The CDR3 contains 14 residues. The germline V gene has CDR1 DFQATT and CDR2 SNEGSKA (reference sequence). Losses at the gene ends were 6 bases for V and 5 bases for J; bases not matched to a gene: 8. This sequence originates from a male donor with ankylosing spondylitis. The sequencing sample was made of blood, either unsorted or a sorted T cell fraction (not recorded which). V and J are TRBV20-1 and TRBJ2-7; 12 bases align to TRBD1. The CDR3 is CSAARGQGANEQYF. For the CDR3, the DNA is TGCAGTGCGGCTCGGGGACAGGGGGCTAACGAGCAGTACTTC.